These 6 T cell receptor beta chains were sequenced from one sample in a study of blood T cell repertoires in COVID-19. The assay was immunoSEQ multiplex PCR, and TCRdb's table has in-frame clones only and misses some. The sample holds about 150,000 clones, under 85% seen once. Specimen: peripheral blood. The receptors were sampled from a man aged 50 to 60 with active or convalescent COVID-19.

V and J are TRBV9 and TRBJ2-1; 8 bases match TRBD2. The CDR3 loop spans 17 amino acids. Trimming took 0 bases from V and 8 from J; bases not matched to a gene: 13. CDR1 is SGDLS and CDR2 is YYNGEE in the germline V gene. The CDR3 loop reads CASSVAGSGIHGDEQFF. DNA for the CDR3: TGTGCCAGCAGCGTAGCCGGTAGCGGGATCCACGGGGATGAGCAGTTCTTC.

The CDR3, as DNA: TGTGCCAGCAGTCTCGACAGGGGGCGTCGAAATGGCTACACCTTC. Residues: CASSLDRGRRNGYTF. The J gene is TRBJ1-2, the V gene TRBV6-5; 10 nucleotides line up with TRBD1. This CDR3 is built from 15 residues. V shed 5 bases and J 6 bases; nucleotides not matched to a gene: 9. The germline CDR1 and CDR2 sequences are MNHEY and SVGAGI.

This clone was counted a few times. The rearrangement joins TRBV9 to TRBJ2-2; D is ambiguous. Trimming took off 0 bases at V and 5 bases at J, with 5 bases between the two ends. Germline V gene data show CDR1 as SGDLS and CDR2 as YYNGEE. This CDR3 has 13 residues. This CDR3 is CASSVGRTGELFF. The CDR3 DNA follows: TGTGCCAGCAGCGTAGGGAGAACCGGGGAGCTGTTTTTT.

The rearrangement links TRBV5-1 to TRBJ1-4, with unresolved D. Germline V CDR1 and CDR2: SGHRS, YFSETQ. V gave up 0 bases and J gave up 4 bases, with 10 bases separating them. This CDR3 region has 15 residues. This CDR3 is CASSLVPTGNEKLFF. The CDR3 DNA reads TGCGCCAGCAGCTTGGTGCCAACCGGTAATGAAAAACTGTTTTTT. The full variable domain, in which reference TRBV5-1 and TRBJ1-4 provide the parts outside the CDR3, is KAGVTQTPRYLIKTRGQQVTLSCSPISGHRSVSWYQQTPGQGLQFLFEYFSETQRNKGNFPGRFSGRQFSNSRSEMNVSTLELGDSALYLCASSLVPTGNEKLFFGSGTQLSVL.

This clone has just one count. The V and J genes are TRBV7-2 and TRBJ1-2, with 7 bases identical to TRBD1. Germline assignment: CDR1 SGHTA and CDR2 FQGNSA. With 5 bases clipped from V and 8 bases from J, the junction kept 5 bases outside the gene matches. The length of the CDR3 is 12 residues. The CDR3 is CASSAGQWGYTF. In DNA form, the CDR3 reads TGTGCCAGCAGCGCGGGACAGTGGGGCTACACCTTC.

The chain carries TRBV4-2 and TRBJ2-7; D uncertain. Trimming cost V 0 bases and J 5 bases, with 8 bases left between them. The CDR3 is made up of 13 amino acids. In germline, CDR1 is LGHNA, CDR2 YNFKEQ. The CDR3 spells CASSQDWANEQYF. DNA for the CDR3: TGTGCCAGCAGCCAAGATTGGGCCAACGAGCAGTACTTC.